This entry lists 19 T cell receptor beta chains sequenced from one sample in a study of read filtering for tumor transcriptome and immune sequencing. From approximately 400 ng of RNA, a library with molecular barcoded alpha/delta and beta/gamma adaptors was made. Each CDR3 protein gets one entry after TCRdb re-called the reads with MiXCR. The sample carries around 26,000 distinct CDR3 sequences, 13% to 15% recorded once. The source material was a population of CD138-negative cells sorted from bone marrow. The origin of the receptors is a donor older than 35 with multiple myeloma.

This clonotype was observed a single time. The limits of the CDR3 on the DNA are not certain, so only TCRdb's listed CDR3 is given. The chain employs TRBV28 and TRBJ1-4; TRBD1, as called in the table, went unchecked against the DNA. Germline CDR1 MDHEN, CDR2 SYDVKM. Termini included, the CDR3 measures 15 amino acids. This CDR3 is CASSTSGQKNEKLFF.

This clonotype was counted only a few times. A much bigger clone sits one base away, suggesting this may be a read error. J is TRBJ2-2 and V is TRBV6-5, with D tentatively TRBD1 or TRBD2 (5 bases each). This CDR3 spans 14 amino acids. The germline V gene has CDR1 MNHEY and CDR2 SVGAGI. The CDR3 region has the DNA TGTGCCGGCAGTAACCAGGGAGTTACCGGGGAGCTGTTTTTT. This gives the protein CAGSNQGVTGELFF.

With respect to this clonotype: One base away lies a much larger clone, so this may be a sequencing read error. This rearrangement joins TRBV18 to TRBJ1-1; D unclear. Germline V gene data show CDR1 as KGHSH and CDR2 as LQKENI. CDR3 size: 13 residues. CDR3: CASSRTENTEALF. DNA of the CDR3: TGTGCCAGCTCCCGAACCGAGAACACTGAAGCTCTCTTT.

Here the CDR3 reads CASSIQGARTDTQYF. In DNA, the CDR3 is TGCGCCAGCAGTATACAGGGGGCTAGGACAGATACGCAGTATTTT. The chain uses TRBV5-1 and TRBJ2-3, with 9 positions matching TRBD1. Germline V CDR1 and CDR2: SGHRS, YFSETQ. This CDR3 contains 15 residues. V lost 5 bases, J lost 3 bases, and 7 bases stayed unmatched.

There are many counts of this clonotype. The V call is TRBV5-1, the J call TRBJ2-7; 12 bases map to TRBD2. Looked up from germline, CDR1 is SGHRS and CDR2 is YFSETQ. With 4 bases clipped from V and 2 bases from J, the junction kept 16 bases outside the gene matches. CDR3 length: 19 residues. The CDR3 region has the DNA TGCGCCAGCAGCATATACAGGACTAGCGGGAACCATACCACCTACGAGCAGTACTTC. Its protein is CASSIYRTSGNHTTYEQYF. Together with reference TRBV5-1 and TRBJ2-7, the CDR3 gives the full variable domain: KAGVTQTPRYLIKTRGQQVTLSCSPISGHRSVSWYQQTPGQGLQFLFEYFSETQRNKGNFPGRFSGRQFSNSRSEMNVSTLELGDSALYLCASSIYRTSGNHTTYEQYFGPGTRLTVT.

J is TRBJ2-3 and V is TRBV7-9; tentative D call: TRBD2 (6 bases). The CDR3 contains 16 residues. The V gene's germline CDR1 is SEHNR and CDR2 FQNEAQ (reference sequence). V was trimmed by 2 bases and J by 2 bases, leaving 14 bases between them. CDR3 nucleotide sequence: TGTGCCAGCAGCTTACACCCGACTAGACTCACAGATACGCAGTATTTT. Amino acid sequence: CASSLHPTRLTDTQYF.

The CDR3, as DNA: TGTGCCAGCACATTAGGGCGGTGGACTAGCGGGAGGCGAAAGGACGCCGGGGAGCTGTTTTTT. It is translated as CASTLGRWTSGRRKDAGELFF. This chain connects TRBV11-2 to TRBJ2-2, with TRBD2 identical over 14 bases. This CDR3 is built from 21 residues. Germline loops: CDR1 SGHAT, CDR2 FQNNGV. Germline trimming cut 7 bases from V and 6 bases from J; bases unmatched to any gene: 22.

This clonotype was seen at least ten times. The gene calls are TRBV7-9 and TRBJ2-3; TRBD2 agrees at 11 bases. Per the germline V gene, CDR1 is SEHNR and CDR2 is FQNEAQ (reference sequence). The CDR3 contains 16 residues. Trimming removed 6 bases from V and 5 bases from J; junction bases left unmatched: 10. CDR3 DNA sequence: TGTGCCAGCAGATCTACGGGACTAGCGGCCAAAGATACGCAGTATTTT. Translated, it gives CASRSTGLAAKDTQYF.

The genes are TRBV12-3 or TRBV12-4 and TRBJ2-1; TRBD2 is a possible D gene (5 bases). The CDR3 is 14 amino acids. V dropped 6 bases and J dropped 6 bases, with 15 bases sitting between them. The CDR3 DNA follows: TGTGCCAGCAGCTTCCCCCCGCTAGCCAATGAGCAGTTCTTC. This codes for CASSFPPLANEQFF.

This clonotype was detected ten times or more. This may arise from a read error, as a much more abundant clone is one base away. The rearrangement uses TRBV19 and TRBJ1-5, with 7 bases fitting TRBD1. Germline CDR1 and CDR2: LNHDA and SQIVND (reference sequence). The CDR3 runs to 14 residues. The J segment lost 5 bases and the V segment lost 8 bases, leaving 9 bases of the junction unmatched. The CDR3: CASGSHDRDQPQHF. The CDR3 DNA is TGTGCCAGTGGTTCACACGACAGGGATCAGCCCCAGCATTTT.

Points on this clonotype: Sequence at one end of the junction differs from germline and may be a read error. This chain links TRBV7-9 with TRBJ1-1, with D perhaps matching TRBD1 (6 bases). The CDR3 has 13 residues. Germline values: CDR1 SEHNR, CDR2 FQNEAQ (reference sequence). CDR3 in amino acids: CASGFLRDNEAFF. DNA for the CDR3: TGTGCCAGCGGCTTCCTCCGGGACAATGAAGCTTTCTTT.

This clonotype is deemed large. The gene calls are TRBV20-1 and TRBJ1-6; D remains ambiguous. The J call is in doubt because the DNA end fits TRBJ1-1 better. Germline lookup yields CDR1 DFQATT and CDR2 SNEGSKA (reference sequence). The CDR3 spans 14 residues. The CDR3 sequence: CSARVEDRDTEAFF. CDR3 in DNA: TGCAGTGCTAGGGTTGAGGACCGGGACACTGAAGCTTTCTTT.

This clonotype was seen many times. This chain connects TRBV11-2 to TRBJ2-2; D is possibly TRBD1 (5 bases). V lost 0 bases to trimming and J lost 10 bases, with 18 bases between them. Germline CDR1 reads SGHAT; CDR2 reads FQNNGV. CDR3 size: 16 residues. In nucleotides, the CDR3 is TGTGCCAGCAGCTTAGATTTAAGCAGGGCAGAGTTGGAGCTGTTTTTT. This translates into CASSLDLSRAELELFF.

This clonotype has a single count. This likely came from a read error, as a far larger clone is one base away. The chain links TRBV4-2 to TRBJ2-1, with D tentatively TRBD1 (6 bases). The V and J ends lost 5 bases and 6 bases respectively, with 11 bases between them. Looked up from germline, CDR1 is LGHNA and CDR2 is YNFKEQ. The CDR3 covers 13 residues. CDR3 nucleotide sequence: TGTGCCAGCAGCTGGGACATTTTCAATGAGCAGTTCTTC. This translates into CASSWDIFNEQFF.

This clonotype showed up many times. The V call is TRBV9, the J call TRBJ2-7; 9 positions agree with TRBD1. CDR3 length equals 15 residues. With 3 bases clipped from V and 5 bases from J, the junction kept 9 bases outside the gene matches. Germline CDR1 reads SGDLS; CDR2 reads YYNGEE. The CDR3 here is CASSGPGQGSHEQYF. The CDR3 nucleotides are TGTGCCAGCAGCGGACCGGGACAGGGATCCCACGAGCAGTACTTC.

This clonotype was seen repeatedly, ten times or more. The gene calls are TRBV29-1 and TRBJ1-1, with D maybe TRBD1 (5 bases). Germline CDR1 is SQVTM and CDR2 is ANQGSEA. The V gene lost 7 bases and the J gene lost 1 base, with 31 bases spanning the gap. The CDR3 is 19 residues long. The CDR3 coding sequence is TGCAGCGCCTCTTACGCGCCATGGGGCAGTCAGAATAGGAACACTGAAGCTTTCTTT. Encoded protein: CSASYAPWGSQNRNTEAFF.

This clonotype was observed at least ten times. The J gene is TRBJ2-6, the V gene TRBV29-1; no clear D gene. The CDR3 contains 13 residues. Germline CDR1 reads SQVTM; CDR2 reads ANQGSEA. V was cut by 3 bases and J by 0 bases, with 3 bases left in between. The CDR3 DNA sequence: TGCAGCGTTGATGCCTCTGGGGCCAACGTCCTGACTTTC. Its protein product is CSVDASGANVLTF.

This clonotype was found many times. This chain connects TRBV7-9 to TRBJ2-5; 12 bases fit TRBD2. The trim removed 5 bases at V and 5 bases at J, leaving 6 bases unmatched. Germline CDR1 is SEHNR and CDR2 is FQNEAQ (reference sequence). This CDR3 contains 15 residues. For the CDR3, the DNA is TGTGCCAGCAGCCTTACCGGGACTAGCGGGGAGACCCAGTACTTC. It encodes CASSLTGTSGETQYF.

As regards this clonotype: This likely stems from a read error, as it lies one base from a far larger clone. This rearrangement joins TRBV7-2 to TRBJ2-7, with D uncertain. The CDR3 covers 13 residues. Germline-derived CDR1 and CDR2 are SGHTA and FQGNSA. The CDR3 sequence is CVSSLANPWEQYF. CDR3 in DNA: TGTGTCAGCAGCTTAGCAAACCCGTGGGAGCAGTACTTC.